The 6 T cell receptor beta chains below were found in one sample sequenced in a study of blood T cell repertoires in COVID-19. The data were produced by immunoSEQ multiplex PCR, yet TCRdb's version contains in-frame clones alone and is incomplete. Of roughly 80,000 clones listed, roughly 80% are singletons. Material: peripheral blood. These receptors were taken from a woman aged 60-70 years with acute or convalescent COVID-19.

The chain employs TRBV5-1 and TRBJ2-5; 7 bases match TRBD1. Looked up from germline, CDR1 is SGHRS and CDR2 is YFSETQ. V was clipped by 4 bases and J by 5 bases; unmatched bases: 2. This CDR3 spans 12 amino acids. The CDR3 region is CASSPRGETQYF. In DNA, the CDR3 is TGCGCCAGCAGCCCCAGGGGGGAGACCCAGTACTTC. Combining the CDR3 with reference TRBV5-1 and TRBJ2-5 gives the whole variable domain KAGVTQTPRYLIKTRGQQVTLSCSPISGHRSVSWYQQTPGQGLQFLFEYFSETQRNKGNFPGRFSGRQFSNSRSEMNVSTLELGDSALYLCASSPRGETQYFGPGTRLLVL.

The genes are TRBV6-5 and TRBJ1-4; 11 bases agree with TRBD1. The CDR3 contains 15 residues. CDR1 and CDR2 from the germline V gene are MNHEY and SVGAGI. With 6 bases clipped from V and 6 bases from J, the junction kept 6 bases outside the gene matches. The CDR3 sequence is CASRDRGLGDEKLFF. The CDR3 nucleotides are TGTGCCAGCAGGGACAGGGGGCTCGGAGATGAAAAACTGTTTTTT.

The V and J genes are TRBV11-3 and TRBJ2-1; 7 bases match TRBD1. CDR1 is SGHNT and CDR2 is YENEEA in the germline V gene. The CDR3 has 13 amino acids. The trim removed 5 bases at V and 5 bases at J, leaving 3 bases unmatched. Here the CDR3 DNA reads TGTGCCAGCAGCCCGGGGACAGACAATGAGCAGTTCTTC. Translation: CASSPGTDNEQFF.

The CDR3: CASSDPAGSPLHF. CDR3 nucleotide sequence: TGTGCCAGCAGTGACCCCGCGGGTTCACCCCTCCACTTT. The rearrangement links TRBV6-1 to TRBJ1-6; D gene unclear. Germline CDR1 and CDR2: MNHNS and SASEGT. V lost 3 bases, J lost 9 bases, and 9 bases lay in between. The CDR3 totals 13 residues.

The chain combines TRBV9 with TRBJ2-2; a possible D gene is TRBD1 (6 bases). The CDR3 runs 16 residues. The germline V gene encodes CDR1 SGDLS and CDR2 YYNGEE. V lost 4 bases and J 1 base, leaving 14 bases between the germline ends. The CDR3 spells CASSTTGTQNTGELFF. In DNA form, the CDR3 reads TGTGCCAGCAGCACCACCGGGACACAGAACACCGGGGAGCTGTTTTTT.

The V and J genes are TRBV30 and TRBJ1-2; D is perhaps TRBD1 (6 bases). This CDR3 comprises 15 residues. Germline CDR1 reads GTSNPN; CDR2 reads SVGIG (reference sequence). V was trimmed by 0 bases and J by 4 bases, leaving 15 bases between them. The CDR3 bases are TGTGCCTGGAGTGTCCCTAGACAGGCTACCTATGGCTACACCTTC. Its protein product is CAWSVPRQATYGYTF.